The clone carrying this TCR beta chain appeared many times. Its antigen remains unknown. The entry originates in a study of early T cells in non-severe SARS-CoV-2 infection. Looking at the study overall: Unsorted whole-blood RNA was sequenced in bulk, leaving chains unpaired.

Study-wide results and caveats: VDJdb matching favored anti-spike CD8 responses, missing private and CD4 specificities.

Unique molecular identifiers were affixed to single, distinct cDNA molecules. TCRdb re-called the 5' RACE reads with MiXCR, one entry per CDR3 protein. The table has approximately 81,000 distinct CDR3 sequences, roughly 13% seen once. CDR1 is GTSNPN, CDR2 SVGIG, per germline (reference sequence). Trimming took 0 bases from V and 2 from J, leaving 11 bases between them. The CDR3 consists of 15 residues. The chain recombines TRBV30 with TRBJ1-5, with no clear D. The sequencing sample was made of whole blood. The receptor comes from an adult who was a healthcare worker with PCR-confirmed SARS-CoV-2 infection or an uninfected control (not recorded which). CDR3 bases: TGTGCCTGGAGTGTAGGTCGGGTGGGCAATCAGCCCCAGCATTTT. Its protein is CAWSVGRVGNQPQHF.